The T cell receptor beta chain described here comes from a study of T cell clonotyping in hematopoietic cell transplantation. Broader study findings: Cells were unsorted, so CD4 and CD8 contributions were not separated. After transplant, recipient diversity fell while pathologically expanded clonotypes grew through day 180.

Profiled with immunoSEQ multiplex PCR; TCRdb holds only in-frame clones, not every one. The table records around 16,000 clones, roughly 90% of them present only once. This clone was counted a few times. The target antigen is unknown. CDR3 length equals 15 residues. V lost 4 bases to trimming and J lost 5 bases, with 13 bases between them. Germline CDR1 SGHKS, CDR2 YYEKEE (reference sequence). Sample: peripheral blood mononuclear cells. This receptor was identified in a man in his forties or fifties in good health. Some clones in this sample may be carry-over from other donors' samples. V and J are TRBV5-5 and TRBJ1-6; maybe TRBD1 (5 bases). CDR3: CASSRSSGDNSPLHF. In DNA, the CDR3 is TGTGCCAGCAGCCGGTCCTCGGGGGATAATTCACCCCTCCACTTT.